This is a list of T cell receptor beta chains from one sample in a study of blood T cell repertoires in COVID-19. Produced via immunoSEQ multiplex PCR; TCRdb's table is partial and in-frame only. The table lists around 250,000 clones, 88% of them singletons. Sequences were obtained from PBMCs or T cells enriched from blood (not recorded which). These receptor sequences come from a woman in her thirties or forties with acute COVID-19. The CDR3 runs from the conserved cysteine through the conserved F or W. A D gene is named only where the DNA matches it firmly. The size of a clone is reported for some rows only, either as once, few or many, or as a class for expanded clones.

d_gene	abundance	j_gene	v_gene	CDR3aa	CDR3nt
NA	few	TRBJ1-2	TRBV6-2/TRBV6-3	CASSGQGTLNYGYTF	TGTGCCAGCAGTGGGCAGGGGACACTTAACTATGGCTACACCTTC
TRBD1	NA	TRBJ1-2	TRBV13	CASSLQGAGGYTF	TGTGCCAGCAGCTTACAGGGGGCGGGAGGCTACACCTTC
NA	NA	TRBJ1-5	TRBV5-5	CASSLDPRHSNQPQHF	TGTGCCAGCAGCTTGGACCCTAGGCATAGCAATCAGCCCCAGCATTTT
NA	NA	TRBJ2-1	TRBV7-2	CASSLAAVSYNEQFF	TGTGCCAGCAGCTTAGCAGCTGTCTCCTACAATGAGCAGTTCTTC
NA	NA	TRBJ1-5	TRBV16	CASSQSYPLSNQPQHF	TGTGCCAGCAGCCAATCCTACCCTTTGAGCAATCAGCCCCAGCATTTT
NA	NA	TRBJ2-4	TRBV6-5	CASSISRRNIQYF	TGTGCCAGTTCTATATCCCGAAGAAACATTCAGTACTTC
NA	NA	TRBJ1-5	TRBV4-1	CASSPSGNQPQHF	TGCGCCAGCAGCCCCTCAGGGAATCAGCCCCAGCATTTT
NA	NA	TRBJ1-5	TRBV30	CALYIRGLEPQHF	TGTGCCTTATATATCAGGGGACTAGAGCCCCAGCATTTT
NA	NA	TRBJ1-6	TRBV7-8	CASSGTLNSPLHF	TGTGCCAGCAGCGGGACACTCAATTCACCCCTCCACTTT
TRBD2	NA	TRBJ2-3	TRBV7-6	CASSPERLAERNTQYF	TGTGCCAGCAGCCCCGAGCGCCTAGCGGAGCGAAATACGCAGTATTTT